These T cell receptor beta chains were read from a single sample in a study of cytomegalovirus exposure and HLA in healthy donors. Sequenced by immunoSEQ multiplex PCR; TCRdb stores in-frame clones only, minus some. In the table there are approximately 210,000 clones, 70% to 80% of which are singletons. The sequencing sample was made of PBMCs. The origin of the receptors is a woman aged 45-60 years in good health and CMV-seronegative. Each CDR3 is given with its conserved first and last residue. The D gene is left open where the match is weak. Expanded clones are given a class, and other clones once, few, many or no size at all.

v_call	clone_size	j_call	d_call	cdr3_nt	cdr3_aa
TRBV25-1	.	TRBJ2-5	TRBD2	TGTGCCAGCACCGGGGGAGGGTTAGAGACCCAGTACTTC	CASTGGGLETQYF
TRBV7-2	.	TRBJ1-5	.	TGTGCCAGCAGCTTACAGGGAGGTAATCAGCCCCAGCATTTT	CASSLQGGNQPQHF
TRBV27	.	TRBJ1-5	TRBD1	TGTGCCAGCAGTGACCCGGGACAGGGAAATCAGCCCCAGCATTTT	CASSDPGQGNQPQHF
TRBV14	once	TRBJ1-1	.	TGTGCCAGCAGCCAAAGTACGGGGGGCACTGAAGCTTTCTTT	CASSQSTGGTEAFF
TRBV11-3	once	TRBJ2-3	.	TGTGCCAGCAGCTCGAGGGCCACAGATACGCAGTATTTT	CASSSRATDTQYF
TRBV27	few	TRBJ1-5	.	TGTGCCAGCAGCGATACAGGGAAGGGGTACCAGCCCCAGCATTTT	CASSDTGKGYQPQHF
TRBV27	.	TRBJ1-1	.	TGTGCCAGCATTGGGGCCTTGACTGAAGCTTTCTTT	CASIGALTEAFF
TRBV9	.	TRBJ2-2	.	TGTGCCAGCAGCGTAGTTGGCAGCGAACTTAACACCGGGGAGCTGTTTTTT	CASSVVGSELNTGELFF
TRBV9	.	TRBJ2-1	.	TGTGCCAGCAGCGTAGGAGCCGACACCTCCTACAATGAGCAGTTCTTC	CASSVGADTSYNEQFF
TRBV7-9	.	TRBJ2-1	.	TGTGCCAGCAGCTTAGGGCAGGGGAATGAGCAGTTCTTC	CASSLGQGNEQFF
TRBV11-2	.	TRBJ2-7	TRBD1	TGTGCCAGCATCGATCCGGGACAGAGCTCCTACGAGCAGTACTTC	CASIDPGQSSYEQYF
TRBV9	.	TRBJ2-7	TRBD1	TGTGCCAGCAGCGCGGGACAGGGAACTTCCTACGAGCAGTACTTC	CASSAGQGTSYEQYF
TRBV19	.	TRBJ2-2	TRBD2	TGTGCCAGTAACACCAAGCGGGAGAGCACCGGGGAGCTGTTTTTT	CASNTKRESTGELFF
TRBV4-2	.	TRBJ2-1	TRBD2	TGTGCCAGCAGCCAAGATCCGGCGGGAGGTCACAATGAGCAGTTCTTC	CASSQDPAGGHNEQFF
TRBV11-2	.	TRBJ2-7	.	TGTGCCAGCAGCTTACTGGCCACGGCGCGGGTTGCCTACGAGCAGTACTTC	CASSLLATARVAYEQYF
TRBV7-9	.	TRBJ1-2	.	TGTGCCAGCAGCCTTGGAGCCAACTATGGCTACACCTTC	CASSLGANYGYTF
TRBV7-2	.	TRBJ1-5	.	TGTGCCAGCAGCTTAGGGGCAGTTAATCAGCCCCAGCATTTT	CASSLGAVNQPQHF
TRBV5-1	.	TRBJ1-2	TRBD1	TGCGCCAGCAGCCCGGCGGGACAGAACTATGGCTACACCTTC	CASSPAGQNYGYTF
TRBV7-9	.	TRBJ1-2	.	TGTGCCAGCAGCCCGGACAGCTATGGCTACACCTTC	CASSPDSYGYTF
TRBV5-6	.	TRBJ2-5	TRBD1	TGTGCCAGCAGCTTTCTAGGGGGCTCGCAAGAGACCCAGTACTTC	CASSFLGGSQETQYF
TRBV11-2	.	TRBJ1-1	.	TGTGCCACCTGGCCGGTGGCAGGGGTGAACACTGAAGCTTTCTTT	CATWPVAGVNTEAFF
TRBV28	.	TRBJ2-6	.	TGTGCCAGCAGTATCTCGGGGGGCTTGGGAGGGGCCAACGTCCTGACTTTC	CASSISGGLGGANVLTF
TRBV10-3	.	TRBJ2-1	.	TGTGCCATCAGTGCCGTGGAAGCGAGCTCCTACAATGAGCAGTTCTTC	CAISAVEASSYNEQFF
TRBV28	.	TRBJ2-3	.	TGTGCCAGCAGTTCCCCTGGTGGGAGCGGTTCGGATACGCAGTATTTT	CASSSPGGSGSDTQYF
TRBV4-3	.	TRBJ1-2	.	TGCGCCAGCAGCCAAGAGGGCCGAACCTATGGCTACACCTTC	CASSQEGRTYGYTF
TRBV5-1	.	TRBJ2-1	TRBD2	TGCGCCAGCAGCCCCCTAGGAGGCGGGACTAGTGGGGGGAATGAGCAGTTCTTC	CASSPLGGGTSGGNEQFF
TRBV4-3	.	TRBJ2-3	TRBD1	TGCGCCAGCAGCCCCAGTCCGGGACAGGACATTACGGATACGCAGTATTTT	CASSPSPGQDITDTQYF
TRBV11-2	few	TRBJ2-7	TRBD1	TGTGCCAGCAGCCCCGGGACAGGGAGGGTCTACGAGCAGTACTTC	CASSPGTGRVYEQYF
TRBV7-6	once	TRBJ1-1	TRBD1	TGTGCCAGCAGCTCTTGGACAGGGTCCAACACTGAAGCTTTCTTT	CASSSWTGSNTEAFF
TRBV7-9	.	TRBJ2-3	TRBD2	TGTGCCAGCAGCTTAGGACTAGCGGGGGTAACAGATACGCAGTATTTT	CASSLGLAGVTDTQYF
TRBV7-2	.	TRBJ2-7	TRBD2	TGTGCCAGCAGCTTTTTAGGCGGGGGGGCGAGAGAGCAGTACTTC	CASSFLGGGAREQYF
TRBV29-1	.	TRBJ2-7	.	TGCAGCGTTGTGTCCTCGACGGGCTACGAGCAGTACTTC	CSVVSSTGYEQYF
TRBV27	few	TRBJ1-4	.	TGTGCCAGCAGGACGGGGGGGCGGGAAAAACTGTTTTTT	CASRTGGREKLFF
TRBV18	.	TRBJ2-1	.	TGTGCCAGCTCAGGTCTCGGTTCGCAGGGAAAGCAGTTCTTC	CASSGLGSQGKQFF
TRBV25-1	.	TRBJ1-2	TRBD1	TGTGCCCTACCAGAGGACAGGGGGCAAAGGCCCGTCAACTATGGCTACACCTTC	CALPEDRGQRPVNYGYTF
TRBV19	.	TRBJ1-2	.	TGTGCCAGTAGTACGAGCCCGGGAAACCCTAACTATGGCTACACCTTC	CASSTSPGNPNYGYTF
TRBV6-5	few	TRBJ2-1	.	TGTGCCAGCAGCCGAGACTCCTACAATGAGCAGTTCTTC	CASSRDSYNEQFF
TRBV6-1	.	TRBJ1-2	TRBD1	TGTGCCAGCAGTGAAGCGCTTCGACAGGGTAGCGGCTACACCTTC	CASSEALRQGSGYTF
TRBV9	.	TRBJ2-3	.	TGTGCCAGCAGTCCGACACTGCCGAGCACAGATACGCAGTATTTT	CASSPTLPSTDTQYF
TRBV7-2	once	TRBJ1-2	TRBD1	TGTGCCAGCAGCTTGGGGACAGGGCAGTCCTATGGCTACACCTTC	CASSLGTGQSYGYTF
TRBV5-4	.	TRBJ2-7	.	TGTGCCAGCAGCCGGGGGGCGGGAGTTGTGTACGAGCAGTACTTC	CASSRGAGVVYEQYF
TRBV19	.	TRBJ2-7	.	TGTGCCAGTAGTATGAAACTGCCCCCCTACGAGCAGTACTTC	CASSMKLPPYEQYF
TRBV7-2	.	TRBJ1-2	.	TGTGCCAGCAGGACCGAGGGGGGGTCTCCTAACTATGGCTACACCTTC	CASRTEGGSPNYGYTF
TRBV7-7	.	TRBJ2-2	.	TGTGCTAGCAGCTCATCGGTAATGAACACCGGGGAGCTGTTTTTT	CASSSSVMNTGELFF
TRBV29-1	.	TRBJ2-4	TRBD2	TGCAGCGTTGTATCTCGGGGGGGGTGGAGAAACATTCAGTACTTC	CSVVSRGGWRNIQYF
TRBV5-1	few	TRBJ1-1	TRBD1	TGCGCCAGCAGCTGGGACAGGGGAAACACTGAAGCTTTCTTT	CASSWDRGNTEAFF
TRBV11-3	.	TRBJ2-2	.	TGTGCCAGCAGTAGTCAGGTTAACGGGGAGCTGTTTTTT	CASSSQVNGELFF
TRBV2	.	TRBJ2-2	TRBD1	TGTGCCAGCAGGGGGACAGGGAAGAGGACCGGGGAGCTGTTTTTT	CASRGTGKRTGELFF
TRBV6-1	.	TRBJ2-7	TRBD1	TGTGCCAGCAGTGCACAGGGGGCGTCCCCCTACTACGAGCAGTACTTC	CASSAQGASPYYEQYF
TRBV7-2	once	TRBJ1-5	TRBD1	TGTGCCAGCAGCTTCCGGGACAGGACGAATCAGCCCCAGCATTTT	CASSFRDRTNQPQHF